These T cell receptor beta chains were read from a single sample in a study of OX40 agonist ivuxolimab in advanced cancers. Method: immunoSEQ multiplex PCR; TCRdb's copy keeps in-frame clones and lacks some. Among tens of thousands of clones listed, about 94% were seen once. The material was CD4+ or CD8+ T cells sorted from blood, obtained in a trial of the OX40 agonist ivuxolimab. The receptors stem from an adult with an advanced solid tumor such as melanoma, head and neck, liver or kidney cancer. Both conserved end residues are part of each CDR3. D genes are given only for firm matches. A clone size is listed for some rows: how often the clone was seen (once, few, many), or a class if it is expanded.

clone size: once; D gene: -; V gene: TRBV28; J gene: TRBJ1-2; CDR3 DNA: TGTGCCAGCAGTTTGGTGGTCGGGACCAACTATGGCTACACCTTC; CDR3 protein: CASSLVVGTNYGYTF
clone size: -; D gene: -; V gene: TRBV7-3; J gene: TRBJ2-3; CDR3 DNA: TGTGCCAGCAGCGCGACAGCTCTCAGCACAGATACGCAGTATTTT; CDR3 protein: CASSATALSTDTQYF
clone size: -; D gene: -; V gene: TRBV9; J gene: TRBJ2-1; CDR3 DNA: TGTGCCAGCAGCGTAGGAGATTACAATGAGCAGTTCTTC; CDR3 protein: CASSVGDYNEQFF
clone size: -; D gene: TRBD1; V gene: TRBV27; J gene: TRBJ2-5; CDR3 DNA: TGTGCCAGCAGTATCTCTTCGACAGGGCAAACCCAAGAGACCCAGTACTTC; CDR3 protein: CASSISSTGQTQETQYF
clone size: -; D gene: -; V gene: TRBV5-6; J gene: TRBJ1-5; CDR3 DNA: TGTGCCAGCAGCTTGGAGGGGGGAGAGCCCCAGCATTTT; CDR3 protein: CASSLEGGEPQHF
clone size: -; D gene: -; V gene: TRBV25-1; J gene: TRBJ2-3; CDR3 DNA: TGTGCCTCCGAGGTTGGAACAGATACGCAGTATTTT; CDR3 protein: CASEVGTDTQYF
clone size: once; D gene: -; V gene: TRBV19; J gene: TRBJ2-5; CDR3 DNA: TGTGCCAGTAGTATAGGTTATGGAATAGAGACCCAGTACTTC; CDR3 protein: CASSIGYGIETQYF
clone size: -; D gene: -; V gene: TRBV5-3; J gene: TRBJ2-1; CDR3 DNA: TGTGCCAGAAGCCCGGGGACCGATCCTAGGAATGAGCAGTTCTTC; CDR3 protein: CARSPGTDPRNEQFF
clone size: -; D gene: -; V gene: TRBV30; J gene: TRBJ2-7; CDR3 DNA: TGTGCCTGGAGCTCTGTAGGGTGGGGCGAGCAGTACTTC; CDR3 protein: CAWSSVGWGEQYF
clone size: -; D gene: -; V gene: TRBV29-1; J gene: TRBJ2-3; CDR3 DNA: TGCAGCGTTGAGGCAGATACGCAGTATTTT; CDR3 protein: CSVEADTQYF